Presented here are 24 T cell receptor gamma chains from one specimen sequenced in a study of intestinal T cells in coeliac disease. Each case's genomic DNA was extracted from ten 5-µm formalin-fixed paraffin-embedded scrolls. LymphoTrack primers amplified TRG sequences from 200 to 250 ng of biopsy DNA. TCRdb reprocessed the multiplex PCR reads through CATT. The repertoire holds 2,000 to 2,500 gamma-chain clones, with 40% to 55% as singletons. Sequenced sample: a duodenal biopsy. The receptors shown here come from a human donor with celiac disease.

V usage is TRGV3 and J usage is TRGJ1 or TRGJ2. The CDR3 consists of 14 residues. Germline trimming cut 0 bases from V and 3 bases from J; bases unmatched to any gene: 5. CDR1 is VTNTFY and CDR2 is YDVSTARD in the germline V gene (reference sequence). Written as DNA, the CDR3 is TGTGCCACCTGGGACAGGCCCCGTTATTATAAGAAACTCTTT. Translation gives CATWDRPRYYKKLF.

A few counts support this clone. This chain joins TRGV3 and TRGJ1 or TRGJ2. There are 13 residues in the CDR3. CDR1 is VTNTFY and CDR2 is YDVSTARD in the germline V gene (reference sequence). J gave up 7 bases and V 0 bases, and 6 bases lay outside the gene matches. CDR3 nucleotide sequence: TGTGCCACCTGGGACAGGCTACGGTATAAGAAACTCTTT. Protein product: CATWDRLRYKKLF.

V is TRGV9 and J is TRGJ1 or TRGJ2. V shed 4 bases, J shed 8 bases, and the junction held 5 bases outside the gene matches. There are 11 residues in the CDR3. Looked up from germline, CDR1 is GITISATS and CDR2 is ISYDGTV (reference sequence). The DNA of the CDR3 is TGTGCCTTGTGGGACCCCGATAAGAAACTCTTT. It yields the protein CALWDPDKKLF.

About this clone itself: A read error may produce the germline difference seen at one junction end. The CDR3 is CTTWDTYTTGWFKIF. DNA for the CDR3: TGTACCACCTGGGACACGTATACCACTGGTTGGTTCAAGATATTT. V gene TRGV3 combines with J gene TRGJP1. Germline V gene sequence: CDR1 VTNTFY, CDR2 YDVSTARD (reference sequence). This CDR3 is 15 amino acids long.

This clone turned up a few times. The CDR3 coding sequence is TGTGCTGCGTGGGAGAATTATTATAAGAAACTCTTT. Residues: CAAWENYYKKLF. V is TRGV10 and J is TRGJ1 or TRGJ2. TRGV10 is marked as an open reading frame, function uncertain. Trimming took 8 bases from V and 0 from J; bases not matched to a gene: 2. The CDR3 extends over 12 amino acids.

This clone is large. Sequence at one end of the junction differs from germline and may be a read error. This chain connects TRGV4 to TRGJ1 or TRGJ2. The CDR3 runs to 12 residues. Germline V gives CDR1 EGSTGY, CDR2 YDSYTSSV. CDR3 amino acids: CATWANYYRKLF. The CDR3 nucleotides are TGTGCCACCTGGGCTAATTATTATAGGAAACTCTTT.

A few counts support this clone. Other DNA variants within this sample encode the same CDR3. This chain links TRGV10 with TRGJ1 or TRGJ2. TRGV10 is an ORF for which the function is uncertain. CDR3 length: 11 residues. Trimming removed 8 bases from V and 7 bases from J; junction bases left unmatched: 6. The CDR3 here is CAAWGGYKKLF. Written as DNA, the CDR3 is TGTGCTGCGTGGGGGGGGTATAAGAAACTCTTT.

This clone was counted only a few times. The chain recombines TRGV4 with TRGJ1 or TRGJ2. This CDR3 has 10 amino acids. Germline CDR1 EGSTGY, CDR2 YDSYTSSV. The V gene end was trimmed by 6 bases and the J gene end by 7 bases; junction bases not matched to a gene: 3. The CDR3 nucleotides are TGTGCCACCTGGCTCTATAAGAAACTCTTT. Protein product: CATWLYKKLF.

This clone was recorded a few times. This sequence joins TRGV10 and TRGJP1. TRGV10 is given ORF status, its function remaining uncertain. There are 13 residues in the CDR3. V trimming: 8 bases; J trimming: 4 bases; junction bases outside the gene matches: 5. The CDR3 protein is CAAWANTGWFKIF. CDR3 DNA sequence: TGTGCTGCGTGGGCCAACACTGGTTGGTTCAAGATATTT.

The rearrangement links TRGV3 to TRGJ1 or TRGJ2. Germline V gene sequence: CDR1 VTNTFY, CDR2 YDVSTARD (reference sequence). The length of the CDR3 is 15 residues. Losses at the gene ends were 0 bases for V and 3 bases for J; bases not matched to a gene: 8. CDR3 in DNA: TGTGCCACCTGGGACAGGCACCTATTTTATTATAAGAAACTCTTT. Amino acids: CATWDRHLFYYKKLF.

The V call is TRGV2, the J call TRGJ1 or TRGJ2. Unmatched junction bases numbered 6, after V lost 1 base and J lost 3 bases. This CDR3 has 14 residues. Germline loops: CDR1 EGSNGY, CDR2 YDSYNSKV. CDR3 DNA: TGTGCCACCTGGGACGGCCTCGGTTATTATAAGAAACTCTTT. Amino acid sequence: CATWDGLGYYKKLF.

By proportion, this clone is large (0.1 to 1%). V usage is TRGV2 and J usage is TRGJ1 or TRGJ2. V was clipped by 4 bases and J by 11 bases; unmatched bases: 5. CDR1 and CDR2 (germline): EGSNGY, YDSYNSKV. The CDR3 spans 10 residues. The CDR3 loop is CATWEVQKLF. In DNA form, the CDR3 reads TGTGCCACCTGGGAAGTCCAGAAACTCTTT.

In its sample, this clone was seen once. This sample also contains other DNA sequences that code for the same CDR3. This chain joins TRGV2 and TRGJ1 or TRGJ2. CDR3 size: 14 residues. Germline lookup yields CDR1 EGSNGY and CDR2 YDSYNSKV. J gave up 0 bases and V 1 base, and 3 bases lay outside the gene matches. The CDR3 sequence is CATWDGPNYYKKLF. The CDR3 nucleotides are TGTGCCACCTGGGACGGACCGAATTATTATAAGAAACTCTTT.

This clone was seen a single time. The gene calls are TRGV3 and TRGJP1. Trimming removed 2 bases from V and 7 bases from J; junction bases left unmatched: 7. This CDR3 region has 14 residues. Germline V gene data show CDR1 as VTNTFY and CDR2 as YDVSTARD (reference sequence). DNA for the CDR3: TGTGCCACCTGGGACACCCCAGATGGTTGGTTCAAGATATTT. This codes for CATWDTPDGWFKIF.

This clone appeared a few times. The chain joins TRGV4 to TRGJ1 or TRGJ2. The germline V gene has CDR1 EGSTGY and CDR2 YDSYTSSV. Unmatched junction bases numbered 3, after V lost 3 bases and J lost 1 base. This CDR3 contains 13 residues. The DNA for the CDR3 is TGTGCCACCTGGGATCTCAATTATTATAAGAAACTCTTT. Its translation is CATWDLNYYKKLF.

The rearrangement links TRGV5 to TRGJ1 or TRGJ2. V trimming: 1 base; J trimming: 1 base; junction bases outside the gene matches: 4. The CDR3 is 14 residues long. CDR1 is VINAFY and CDR2 is YDVSNSKD in the germline V gene. The CDR3 DNA sequence: TGTGCCACCTGGGACAGACCAAATTATTATAAGAAACTCTTT. Its protein is CATWDRPNYYKKLF.

Of note for this clone: The junction does not match germline at one end; this may be a read error. The identical CDR3 is also encoded by other nucleotide sequences in the sample. V is TRGV2 and J is TRGJP2. CDR3 length: 17 amino acids. Germline loops: CDR1 EGSNGY, CDR2 YDSYNSKV. The CDR3 DNA sequence: TGTGCTACCTGGGACGGCCCGGCGAGGAGTAGTGATTGGATCAAGACGTTT. Translation: CATWDGPARSSDWIKTF.

CDR3: CATWDGQEYKKLF. DNA of the CDR3: TGTGCCACCTGGGACGGGCAGGAATATAAGAAACTCTTT. The V and J genes are TRGV2 and TRGJ1 or TRGJ2. V lost 0 bases to trimming and J lost 7 bases; unmatched junction nucleotides: 6. CDR3 size: 13 residues. Germline-derived CDR1 and CDR2 are EGSNGY and YDSYNSKV.

This clone was seen a few times. The gene calls are TRGV8 and TRGJ1 or TRGJ2. V dropped 4 bases and J dropped 4; count of bases not matched to a gene: 7. Germline CDR1 is VENAVY and CDR2 is YDSYNSRV. There are 13 residues in the CDR3. The CDR3 bases are TGTGCCACCTGGGACCCCTCATATTATAAGAAACTCTTT. It codes for CATWDPSYYKKLF.

The rearrangement joins TRGV3 to TRGJP1. Trimming removed 0 bases from V and 4 bases from J; junction bases left unmatched: 5. Germline V gene lookup returns CDR1 VTNTFY and CDR2 YDVSTARD (reference sequence). The CDR3 sequence is 15 residues long. CDR3 amino acids: CATWDRPGTGWFKIF. For the CDR3, the DNA is TGTGCCACCTGGGACAGGCCAGGCACTGGTTGGTTCAAGATATTT.

In this sample, this clone turned up once. The chain combines TRGV5 with TRGJ1 or TRGJ2. J lost 6 bases, V lost 3 bases, and 17 bases had no gene match. The germline V gene encodes CDR1 VINAFY and CDR2 YDVSNSKD. The CDR3 runs to 16 residues. CDR3 sequence reads: CATWDGGSGRGYKKLF. The CDR3 DNA is TGTGCCACCTGGGACGGGGGGTCGGGTCGCGGTTATAAGAAACTCTTT.

This rearrangement joins TRGV10 to TRGJ1 or TRGJ2. TRGV10 is labeled an ORF, and its function is uncertain. The V gene end was trimmed by 8 bases and the J gene end by 0 bases; junction bases not matched to a gene: 8. This CDR3 has 14 residues. CDR3 region: CAAWKISNYYKKLF. Written as DNA, the CDR3 is TGTGCTGCGTGGAAGATATCGAATTATTATAAGAAACTCTTT.

The chain carries TRGV2 and TRGJ1 or TRGJ2. The V segment lost 10 bases and the J segment 0 bases; nucleotides outside the gene matches: 15. The CDR3 sequence is 15 residues long. Germline assignment: CDR1 EGSNGY and CDR2 YDSYNSKV. The CDR3 sequence is CATGTGPKNYYKKLF. The CDR3 nucleotides are TGTGCCACTGGGACGGGCCCCAAGAATTATTATAAGAAACTCTTT.

This clone has more than one count but fewer than ten. The sample has other DNA sequences that encode this CDR3 too. This chain uses TRGV3 with TRGJ1 or TRGJ2. The J segment lost 4 bases and the V segment lost 0 bases, leaving 6 bases of the junction unmatched. The germline CDR1 and CDR2 sequences are VTNTFY and YDVSTARD (reference sequence). The CDR3 consists of 14 residues. The CDR3 region has the DNA TGTGCCACCTGGGACAGGCGCGGGTATTATAAGAAACTCTTT. Translation: CATWDRRGYYKKLF.